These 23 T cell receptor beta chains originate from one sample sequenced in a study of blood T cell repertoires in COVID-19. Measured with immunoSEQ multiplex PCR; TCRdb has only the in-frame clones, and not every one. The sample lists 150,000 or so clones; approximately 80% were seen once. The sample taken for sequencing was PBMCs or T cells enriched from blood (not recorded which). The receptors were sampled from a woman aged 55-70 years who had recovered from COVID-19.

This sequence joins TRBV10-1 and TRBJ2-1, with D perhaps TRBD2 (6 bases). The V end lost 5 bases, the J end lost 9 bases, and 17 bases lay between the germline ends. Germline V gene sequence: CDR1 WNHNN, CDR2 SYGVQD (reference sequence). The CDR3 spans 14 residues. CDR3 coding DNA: TGCGCCAGCAGTCCCCCGACTAGTTCCGGTGAGCAGTTCTTC. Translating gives CASSPPTSSGEQFF.

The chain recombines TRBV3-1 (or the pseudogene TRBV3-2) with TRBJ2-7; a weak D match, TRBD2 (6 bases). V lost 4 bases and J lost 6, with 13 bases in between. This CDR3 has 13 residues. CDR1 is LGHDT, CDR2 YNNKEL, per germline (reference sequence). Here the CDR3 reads CASSPTHGGEQYF. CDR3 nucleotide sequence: TGTGCCAGCAGCCCAACACACGGGGGCGAGCAGTACTTC.

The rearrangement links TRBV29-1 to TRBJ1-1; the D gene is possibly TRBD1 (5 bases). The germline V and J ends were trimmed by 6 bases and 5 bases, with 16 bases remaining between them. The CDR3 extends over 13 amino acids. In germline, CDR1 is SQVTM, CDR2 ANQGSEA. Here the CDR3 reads CSVAEGLETEAFF. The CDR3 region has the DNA TGCAGCGTCGCGGAGGGGTTAGAGACTGAAGCTTTCTTT.

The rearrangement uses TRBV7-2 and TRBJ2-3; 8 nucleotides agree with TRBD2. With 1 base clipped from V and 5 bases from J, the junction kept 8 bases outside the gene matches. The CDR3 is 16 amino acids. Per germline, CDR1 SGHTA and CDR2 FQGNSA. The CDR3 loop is CASSLVVSGAGDTQYF. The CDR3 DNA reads TGTGCCAGCAGCTTAGTCGTTAGCGGGGCGGGAGATACGCAGTATTTT.

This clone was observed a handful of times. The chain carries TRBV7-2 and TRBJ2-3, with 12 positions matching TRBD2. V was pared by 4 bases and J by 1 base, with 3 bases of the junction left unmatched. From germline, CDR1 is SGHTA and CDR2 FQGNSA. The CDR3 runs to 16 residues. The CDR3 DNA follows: TGTGCCAGCAGCTCGGGACTAGCGGGCGGCACAGATACGCAGTATTTT. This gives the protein CASSSGLAGGTDTQYF.

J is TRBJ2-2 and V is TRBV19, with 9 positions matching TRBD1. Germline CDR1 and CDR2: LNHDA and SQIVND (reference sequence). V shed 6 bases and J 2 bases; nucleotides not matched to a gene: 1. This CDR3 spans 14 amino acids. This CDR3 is CASRGQGNTGELFF. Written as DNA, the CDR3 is TGTGCCAGTAGGGGACAGGGTAACACCGGGGAGCTGTTTTTT.

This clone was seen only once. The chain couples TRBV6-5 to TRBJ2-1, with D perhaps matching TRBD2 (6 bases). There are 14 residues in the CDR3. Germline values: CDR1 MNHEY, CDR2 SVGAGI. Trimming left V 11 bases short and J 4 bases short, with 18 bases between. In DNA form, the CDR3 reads TGTGCCGTGACTAGGGAATCCCAGTACAATGAGCAGTTCTTC. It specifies CAVTRESQYNEQFF.

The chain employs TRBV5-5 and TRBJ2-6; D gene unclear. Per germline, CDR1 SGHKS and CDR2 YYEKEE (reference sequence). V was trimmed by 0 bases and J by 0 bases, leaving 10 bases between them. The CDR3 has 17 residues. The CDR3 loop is CASSLALLSSGANVLTF. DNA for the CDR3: TGTGCCAGCAGCTTGGCCCTCCTGAGCTCTGGGGCCAACGTCCTGACTTTC.

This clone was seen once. The CDR3 sequence is CASSWGLGGEQFF. DNA of the CDR3: TGTGCCAGTAGTTGGGGACTAGGCGGTGAGCAGTTCTTC. V is TRBV19 and J is TRBJ2-1, with 8 bases matching TRBD2. The germline V gene has CDR1 LNHDA and CDR2 SQIVND (reference sequence). Trimming took 5 bases from V and 9 from J; bases not matched to a gene: 6. This CDR3 has 13 residues.

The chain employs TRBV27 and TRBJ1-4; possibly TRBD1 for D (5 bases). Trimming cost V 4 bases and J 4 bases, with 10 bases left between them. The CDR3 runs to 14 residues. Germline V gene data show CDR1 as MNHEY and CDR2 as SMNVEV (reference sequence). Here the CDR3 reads CASSSTGDNEKLFF. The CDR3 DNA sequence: TGTGCCAGCAGTTCAACAGGAGATAATGAAAAACTGTTTTTT.

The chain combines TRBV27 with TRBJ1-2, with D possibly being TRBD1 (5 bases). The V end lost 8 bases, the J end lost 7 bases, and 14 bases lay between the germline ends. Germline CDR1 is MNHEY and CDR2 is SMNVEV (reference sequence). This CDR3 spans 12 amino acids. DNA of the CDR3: TGTGCCAGCGGGATTCAGGGTTCTGGCTACACCTTC. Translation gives CASGIQGSGYTF.

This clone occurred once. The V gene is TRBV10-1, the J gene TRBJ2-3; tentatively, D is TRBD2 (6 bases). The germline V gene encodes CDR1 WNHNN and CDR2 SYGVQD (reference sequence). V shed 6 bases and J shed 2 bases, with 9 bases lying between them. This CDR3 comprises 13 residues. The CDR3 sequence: CASSGTFTDTQYF. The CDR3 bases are TGCGCCAGCAGCGGGACTTTCACAGATACGCAGTATTTT.

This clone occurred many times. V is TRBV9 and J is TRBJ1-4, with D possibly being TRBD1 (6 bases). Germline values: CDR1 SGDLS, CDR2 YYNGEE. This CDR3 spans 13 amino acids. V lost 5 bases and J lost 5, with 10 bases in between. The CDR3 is CASRAGTNEKLFF. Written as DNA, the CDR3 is TGTGCCAGCAGGGCAGGGACAAATGAAAAACTGTTTTTT.

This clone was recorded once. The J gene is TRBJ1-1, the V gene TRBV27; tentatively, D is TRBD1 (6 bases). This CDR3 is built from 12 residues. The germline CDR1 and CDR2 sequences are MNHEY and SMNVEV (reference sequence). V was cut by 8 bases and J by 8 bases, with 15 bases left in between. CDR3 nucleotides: TGTGCCAGCCAGACCCAGGGGATGGAAGCTTTCTTT. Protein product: CASQTQGMEAFF.

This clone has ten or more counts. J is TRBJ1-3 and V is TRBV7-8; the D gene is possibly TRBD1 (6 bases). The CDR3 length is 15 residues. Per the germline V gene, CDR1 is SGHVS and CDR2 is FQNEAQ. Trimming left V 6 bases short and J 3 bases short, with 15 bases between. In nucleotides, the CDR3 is TGTGCCAGCAGTTACAGGGCCTCTGGTGGAAACACCATATATTTT. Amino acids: CASSYRASGGNTIYF.

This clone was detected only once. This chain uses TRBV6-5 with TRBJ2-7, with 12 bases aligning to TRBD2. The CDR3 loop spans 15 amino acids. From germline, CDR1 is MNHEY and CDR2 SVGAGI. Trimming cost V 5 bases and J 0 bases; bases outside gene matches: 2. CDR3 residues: CASSTTSGSSYEQYF. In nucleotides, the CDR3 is TGTGCCAGCAGTACGACTAGCGGGAGCTCCTACGAGCAGTACTTC.

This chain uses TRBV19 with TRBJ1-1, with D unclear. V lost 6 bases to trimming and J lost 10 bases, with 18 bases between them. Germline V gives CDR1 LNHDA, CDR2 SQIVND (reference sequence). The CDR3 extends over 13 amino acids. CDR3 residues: CASSAREGERAFF. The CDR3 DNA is TGTGCCAGTAGCGCCCGCGAGGGAGAACGAGCTTTCTTT.

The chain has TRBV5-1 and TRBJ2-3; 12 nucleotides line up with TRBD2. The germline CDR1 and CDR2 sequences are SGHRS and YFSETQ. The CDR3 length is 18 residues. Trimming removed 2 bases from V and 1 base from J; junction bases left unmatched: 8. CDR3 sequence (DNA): TGCGCCAGCAGCTTACGTCTGACTAGCGGGGGACGCACAGATACGCAGTATTTT. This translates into CASSLRLTSGGRTDTQYF.

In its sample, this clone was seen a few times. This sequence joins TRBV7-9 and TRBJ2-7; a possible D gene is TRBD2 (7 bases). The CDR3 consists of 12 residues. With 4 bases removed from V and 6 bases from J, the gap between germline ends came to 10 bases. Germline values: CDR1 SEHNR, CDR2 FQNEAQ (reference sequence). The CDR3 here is CASSWGGGEQYF. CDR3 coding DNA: TGTGCCAGCAGCTGGGGGGGCGGCGAGCAGTACTTC.

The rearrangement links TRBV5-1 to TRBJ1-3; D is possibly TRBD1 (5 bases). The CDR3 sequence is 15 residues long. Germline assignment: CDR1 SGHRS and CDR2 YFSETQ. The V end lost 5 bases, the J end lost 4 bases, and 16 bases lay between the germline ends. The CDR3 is CASRGQGLYGNTIYF. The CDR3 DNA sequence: TGCGCCAGCAGGGGGCAGGGACTCTACGGAAACACCATATATTTT.

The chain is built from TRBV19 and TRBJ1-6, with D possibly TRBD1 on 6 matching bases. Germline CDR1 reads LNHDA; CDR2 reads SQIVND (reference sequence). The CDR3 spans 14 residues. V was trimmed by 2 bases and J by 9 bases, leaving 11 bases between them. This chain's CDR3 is CASSIPRGTSPLHF. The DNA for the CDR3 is TGTGCCAGTAGTATACCGAGGGGGACTTCACCCCTCCACTTT.

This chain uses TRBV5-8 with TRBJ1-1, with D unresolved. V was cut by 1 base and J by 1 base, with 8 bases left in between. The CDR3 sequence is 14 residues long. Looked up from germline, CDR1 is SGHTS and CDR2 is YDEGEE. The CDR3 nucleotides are TGTGCCAGCAGCTTGTTTCGGAGGAACACTGAAGCTTTCTTT. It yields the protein CASSLFRRNTEAFF. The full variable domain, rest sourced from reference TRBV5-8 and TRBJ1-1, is EAGVTQSPTHLIKTRGQQATLRCSPISGHTSVYWYQQALGLGLQFLLWYDEGEERNRGNFPPRFSGRQFPNYSSELNVNALELEDSALYLCASSLFRRNTEAFFGQGTRLTVV.

The CDR3 spells CASRRTGTGTEAFF. In DNA, the CDR3 is TGTGCCAGCAGGCGTACCGGGACAGGGACTGAAGCTTTCTTT. The chain uses TRBV7-9 and TRBJ1-1; TRBD1 matches 9 bases. Germline CDR1 is SEHNR and CDR2 is FQNEAQ (reference sequence). The CDR3 length is 14 residues. J was trimmed by 5 bases and V by 6 bases; bases with no gene match: 7.